This T cell receptor (beta chain) appears in the sequencing data of a study of T cell responses to AZD1222 COVID-19 vaccine. Findings and caveats of the study: Recipients of two AZD1222 doses showed rising Spike-specific TCR breadth and depth. Possibly, clonal diversity was underestimated; donors were largely white British and included more females.

Regarding this clone: Its antigen is as yet unknown.

Repertoires were generated with immunoSEQ multiplex PCR, while TCRdb's copy carries only in-frame clones and drops some. The repertoire consists of about 190,000 clones, with around 86% occurring once and the leading ten covering 2.5% to 3%. The V end lost 1 base, the J end lost 4 bases, and 10 bases lay between the germline ends. This CDR3 is built from 14 residues. The V gene's germline CDR1 is SQVTM and CDR2 ANQGSEA. The clonotype was recovered from an adult in good health. The material sequenced was peripheral blood, taken on day 0 of MenACWY control vaccination. This rearrangement joins TRBV29-1 to TRBJ2-2; D gene uncertain. In DNA, the CDR3 is TGCAGCGTTGAAGCCCGCTTCGGCACCGGGGAGCTGTTTTTT. Translated: CSVEARFGTGELFF.